The present TCR beta chain was sequenced within a study of blood T cell repertoires in COVID-19. About the study: Specimens from acute and convalescent COVID-19 originated in the United States, Italy and Spain. PBMCs, B-cell-depleted T cells, or T cells were the source of the cDNA or gDNA that made up the material.

In the study's own analysis: Cell counts per sample came from amplifying reference gene primers. Method: immunoSEQ multiplex PCR; TCRdb's copy keeps in-frame clones and lacks some. V and J calls and clone size follow that table, whereas D and trimming were derived from the DNA. The table has about 130,000 clones, roughly 80% seen once; the top ten hold 5%. This CDR3 spans 13 amino acids. Looked up from germline, CDR1 is SNHLY and CDR2 is FYNNEI. The V gene end was trimmed by 4 bases and the J gene end by 6 bases; junction bases not matched to a gene: 2. Seattle patients were enrolled while actively infected and followed longitudinally.

The gene calls are TRBV2 and TRBJ1-2, with 10 bases that match TRBD1. The specimen was peripheral blood. This TCR was sampled from a woman in her seventies with COVID-19, enrolled during active disease. The CDR3 here is CASSGQGANGYTF. The CDR3 nucleotides read TGTGCCAGCAGTGGACAGGGGGCGAATGGCTACACCTTC.